This TCR beta chain came from a study of T cell responses to AZD1222 COVID-19 vaccine. Study-level results: After two AZD1222 doses, spike-specific TCR breadth and depth rose versus day 0. The sample set comprised mostly white British donors with more females, and clonal diversity was possibly underestimated. CD4 TCRs linked to vaccination spanned spike, dominating at 160-218 and 743-854. The study reported that nearly half of spike-specific TCRs target unmutated variant regions.

TCRdb's table, derived via immunoSEQ multiplex PCR, lists solely in-frame clones and lacks some. Of about 170,000 clones listed, around 88% were seen once; the top ten hold 1.1%. For this clone: Its antigen is not known.

The trim removed 7 bases at V and 2 bases at J, leaving 11 bases unmatched. Germline lookup yields CDR1 SGHVS and CDR2 FQNEAQ. CDR3 length: 15 amino acids. The receptor's source is an adult who received the AZD1222 COVID-19 vaccine. V gene TRBV7-8 combines with J gene TRBJ2-7; 7 nucleotides line up with TRBD1. This specimen was peripheral blood, taken 28 days after the second AZD1222 dose. This CDR3 is CASTRQGELPYEQYF. The DNA for the CDR3 is TGTGCCAGCACCCGACAGGGCGAGCTGCCCTACGAGCAGTACTTC.